The 29 T cell receptor beta chains below all came from one sample that was sequenced in a study of T-cell memory formation after mild COVID-19. Using its own MiXCR run on the 5' RACE reads, TCRdb lists one record per CDR3 protein. Of about 450,000 distinct CDR3 sequences in the sample, more than 20% are singletons; the top ten hold about an eighth. The sample consisted of PBMCs or a T cell subset sorted from them (not recorded which). Receptors were obtained from an adult woman who had mild COVID-19 (a few samples of this study predate the infection). Cell type and time point are not known.

The genes are TRBV2 and TRBJ2-7, with D perhaps matching TRBD2 (6 bases). This CDR3 spans 15 amino acids. From germline, CDR1 is SNHLY and CDR2 FYNNEI. The V gene lost 6 bases and the J gene lost 9 bases, with 24 bases spanning the gap. In nucleotides, the CDR3 is TGTGCCAGCAGGAGGGGAGGAACAAAGTATATGGGGCAGTACTTC. This encodes CASRRGGTKYMGQYF.

The chain recombines TRBV29-1 with TRBJ2-1; 7 bases align to TRBD2. V trimming: 7 bases; J trimming: 9 bases; junction bases outside the gene matches: 9. The CDR3 spans 12 residues. Germline V lookup: CDR1 SQVTM, CDR2 ANQGSEA. CDR3 in amino acids: CSAERGGIEQFF. CDR3 nucleotide sequence: TGCAGCGCCGAGCGGGGCGGGATTGAGCAGTTCTTC.

This clonotype was recorded a few times. The rearrangement links TRBV12-3 or TRBV12-4 to TRBJ2-1; 9 bases align to TRBD2. The CDR3 length is 16 residues. V lost 3 bases to trimming and J lost 9 bases; unmatched junction nucleotides: 12. The CDR3 DNA is TGTGCCAGCAGTTTGGGAGTGGGAGCGGGGGGCGGTGAGCAGTTCTTC. This gives the protein CASSLGVGAGGGEQFF.

The chain joins TRBV6-5 to TRBJ2-1, with 10 bases identical to TRBD1. The V and J ends lost 7 bases and 2 bases, in that order; junction bases with no gene match: 11. Germline lookup yields CDR1 MNHEY and CDR2 SVGAGI. CDR3 length: 17 residues. CDR3 region: CASTWGWGQGTYNEQFF. CDR3 coding DNA: TGTGCCAGCACCTGGGGGTGGGGACAGGGGACCTACAATGAGCAGTTCTTC.

This clonotype was counted a few times. The rearrangement joins TRBV12-3 or TRBV12-4 to TRBJ1-2, with 11 positions matching TRBD1. J gave up 3 bases and V 3 bases, and 9 bases lay outside the gene matches. CDR3 length: 17 amino acids. CDR3 sequence: CASSLRGQGVAYYGYTF. The CDR3 DNA is TGTGCCAGCAGTTTGAGGGGACAGGGGGTCGCATACTATGGCTACACCTTC.

In its sample, this clonotype was seen a few times. The J gene is TRBJ1-1, the V gene TRBV11-3; TRBD1 might be the D (5 bases). The CDR3 spans 17 residues. Germline V CDR1 and CDR2: SGHNT, YENEEA. V lost 4 bases, J lost 4 bases, and 22 bases lay in between. The CDR3 sequence is CASSSIEITGGVTEAFF. DNA of the CDR3: TGTGCCAGCAGCTCCATTGAGATTACGGGGGGGGTCACTGAAGCTTTCTTT.

This clonotype was counted between two and nine times. The chain recombines TRBV27 with TRBJ2-1; D may match TRBD1 or TRBD2 (6 bases each). CDR1 and CDR2 from the germline V gene are MNHEY and SMNVEV (reference sequence). The CDR3 spans 14 residues. V shed 3 bases and J shed 6 bases, with 12 bases lying between them. The CDR3 DNA reads TGTGCCAGCAGTTTTGGGGGGCCTTTCAATGAGCAGTTCTTC. It translates to CASSFGGPFNEQFF.

The rearrangement uses TRBV5-1 and TRBJ2-2, with 7 positions matching TRBD1. CDR1 is SGHRS, CDR2 YFSETQ, per germline. The V and J ends lost 1 base and 2 bases, in that order; junction bases with no gene match: 5. The CDR3 has 16 residues. The CDR3 loop is CASSLSTGRNTGELFF. In DNA form, the CDR3 reads TGCGCCAGCAGCTTGTCGACAGGGAGAAACACCGGGGAGCTGTTTTTT.

The chain combines TRBV27 with TRBJ2-7; the match to TRBD1 covers 7 bases. Germline CDR1 reads MNHEY; CDR2 reads SMNVEV (reference sequence). CDR3 length: 16 amino acids. Trimming took 3 bases from V and 5 from J; bases not matched to a gene: 13. The CDR3: CASSFSHPGGYDEQYF. Written as DNA, the CDR3 is TGTGCCAGCAGTTTCAGCCATCCAGGGGGATACGACGAGCAGTACTTC.

This rearrangement joins TRBV5-1 to TRBJ2-1; tentative D call: TRBD2 (6 bases). The V gene lost 0 bases and the J gene lost 7 bases, with 17 bases spanning the gap. Per the germline V gene, CDR1 is SGHRS and CDR2 is YFSETQ. This CDR3 spans 16 amino acids. The CDR3 region has the DNA TGCGCCAGCAGCTTGGCCGCCCGGGGCGCGGGAAATGAGCAGTTCTTC. Protein: CASSLAARGAGNEQFF.

This clonotype was observed a handful of times. The chain uses TRBV20-1 and TRBJ2-5, with a tentative D call TRBD2 (6 bases). The CDR3 runs 13 residues. Germline assignment: CDR1 DFQATT and CDR2 SNEGSKA (reference sequence). Between the trimmed V and J ends, which lost 2 bases and 5 bases, there was a span of 12 bases. The CDR3 DNA sequence: TGCAGTGCTAGACCCTGGGGGGACGAGACCCAGTACTTC. Translated, it gives CSARPWGDETQYF.

This clonotype came up a few times. This sequence joins TRBV6-5 and TRBJ2-5; D may be TRBD2 (8 bases). There are 17 residues in the CDR3. Trimming took off 11 bases at V and 6 bases at J, with 31 bases between the two ends. Germline CDR1 MNHEY, CDR2 SVGAGI. The DNA of the CDR3 is TGTGCCGGGACGAGCGGGGGCGGCAGGGGGAAACTACAGACCCAGTACTTC. Translated, it gives CAGTSGGGRGKLQTQYF.

The rearrangement joins TRBV28 to TRBJ2-1, with 7 bases aligning to TRBD1. In germline, CDR1 is MDHEN, CDR2 SYDVKM. With V trimmed by 6 bases and J by 5 bases, 4 bases remained unmatched. This CDR3 comprises 13 residues. The CDR3 spells CASRGQWDNEQFF. The CDR3 DNA sequence: TGTGCCAGCAGGGGACAGTGGGACAATGAGCAGTTCTTC.

J is TRBJ2-7 and V is TRBV4-1; 8 nucleotides align to TRBD1. Germline trimming cut 0 bases from V and 3 bases from J; bases unmatched to any gene: 7. CDR3 size: 16 residues. Germline V gene lookup returns CDR1 MGHRA and CDR2 YSYEKL. CDR3 sequence (DNA): TGCGCCAGCAGCCAAGATATGGGACAGGCCTACTACGAGCAGTACTTC. Protein: CASSQDMGQAYYEQYF.

The chain carries TRBV19 and TRBJ2-3; D call uncertain. CDR1 LNHDA and CDR2 SQIVND come from the germline V gene (reference sequence). Between the trimmed V and J ends, which lost 1 base and 5 bases, there was a span of 4 bases. The CDR3 runs 12 residues. The CDR3 DNA follows: TGTGCCAGTAGTATAGGGGGAGATACGCAGTATTTT. Its translation: CASSIGGDTQYF.

The chain carries TRBV29-1 and TRBJ2-6; 7 bases are shared with TRBD1. V shed 3 bases, J shed 0 bases, and the junction held 5 bases outside the gene matches. The CDR3 length is 16 residues. Looked up from germline, CDR1 is SQVTM and CDR2 is ANQGSEA. This CDR3 reads CSVDPGQSSGANVLTF. The CDR3, as DNA: TGCAGCGTTGATCCGGGACAGAGCTCTGGGGCCAACGTCCTGACTTTC.

This clonotype was counted between two and nine times. The rearrangement links TRBV7-8 to TRBJ2-2; 10 positions agree with TRBD1. V was pared by 6 bases and J by 6 bases, with 7 bases of the junction left unmatched. CDR1 is SGHVS, CDR2 FQNEAQ, per germline. This CDR3 is 15 amino acids long. The CDR3 protein is CASREDRGRAGELFF. As DNA, the CDR3 is TGTGCCAGCAGAGAGGACAGGGGGAGAGCCGGGGAGCTGTTTTTT.

The chain is built from TRBV6-5 and TRBJ2-6, with 8 bases lining up with TRBD1. This CDR3 contains 16 residues. Germline loops: CDR1 MNHEY, CDR2 SVGAGI. The ends lost 6 bases at V and 0 bases at J; junction bases unmatched: 4. CDR3 in amino acids: CASRGTGYSGANVLTF. CDR3 nucleotides: TGTGCCAGCAGAGGGACAGGTTACTCTGGGGCCAACGTCCTGACTTTC.

V and J are TRBV4-1 and TRBJ2-4; 7 bases fit TRBD2. Germline CDR1 is MGHRA and CDR2 is YSYEKL. CDR3 length: 16 amino acids. Trimming removed 0 bases from V and 3 bases from J; junction bases left unmatched: 5. As DNA, the CDR3 is TGCGCCAGCAGCCAAGACCCGGGAGGAGACAAAAACATTCAGTACTTC. Translating gives CASSQDPGGDKNIQYF.

The rearrangement joins TRBV7-2 to TRBJ2-7; weak D call: TRBD2 (5 bases). Germline CDR1 is SGHTA and CDR2 is FQGNSA. The CDR3 is 11 residues long. V was trimmed by 6 bases and J by 9 bases, leaving 12 bases between them. CDR3 DNA: TGTGCCAGCAGTTCCCTAGCAGTGCAGTACTTC. Translation: CASSSLAVQYF.

The V gene is TRBV5-1, the J gene TRBJ2-5; perhaps TRBD2 as D (5 bases). Deletions cut 6 bases from V and 2 bases from J, with 17 bases between. Germline values: CDR1 SGHRS, CDR2 YFSETQ. The CDR3 is 15 residues long. The CDR3 loop is CASTKDPGYQETQYF. CDR3 bases: TGCGCCAGCACGAAAGATCCGGGATATCAAGAGACCCAGTACTTC.

Regarding this clonotype: This may be a read error, as it is one base from a much larger clone. No conserved phenylalanine or tryptophan is present at the end of the CDR3, so a read error is the likely explanation. The chain joins TRBV5-1 to TRBJ2-1; 8 bases map to TRBD2. The V gene end was trimmed by 5 bases and the J gene end by 8 bases; junction bases not matched to a gene: 9. CDR3 length: 14 amino acids. From germline, CDR1 is SGHRS and CDR2 YFSETQ. CDR3: CASRSEAGEYEQFL. The CDR3 DNA reads as TGCGCCAGCAGAAGTGAAGCGGGGGAGTATGAGCAGTTCTTA.

The genes are TRBV10-3 and TRBJ2-7; 8 nucleotides line up with TRBD1. The CDR3 has 13 residues. The J segment lost 3 bases and the V segment lost 6 bases, leaving 4 bases of the junction unmatched. The germline CDR1 and CDR2 sequences are ENHRY and SYGVKD. CDR3 in amino acids: CAIRGQGFYEQYF. For the CDR3, the DNA is TGTGCCATCAGAGGACAGGGTTTCTACGAGCAGTACTTC.

In this sample, this clonotype turned up many times. The rearrangement joins TRBV5-5 to TRBJ1-1; D is unresolved. The germline CDR1 and CDR2 sequences are SGHKS and YYEKEE (reference sequence). CDR3 length: 15 residues. Trimming stripped 2 bases from V and 1 base from J, with 12 bases between. CDR3 residues: CASSLQPQPNTEAFF. The CDR3 nucleotides are TGTGCCAGCAGCTTACAACCCCAACCGAACACTGAAGCTTTCTTT.

The chain couples TRBV6-5 to TRBJ1-6; D is unresolved. With 2 bases removed from V and 6 bases from J, the gap between germline ends came to 5 bases. The CDR3 is 13 amino acids. Germline values: CDR1 MNHEY, CDR2 SVGAGI. The CDR3 nucleotides read TGTGCCAGCAGTTACAGCCCTAATTCACCCCTCCACTTT. It translates to CASSYSPNSPLHF.

CDR3 amino acids: CASSEGGQGYEQYF. In DNA, the CDR3 is TGCGCCAGCAGCGAGGGGGGACAGGGCTACGAGCAGTACTTC. This chain joins TRBV5-1 and TRBJ2-7; 9 bases line up with TRBD1. V lost 4 bases, J lost 3 bases, and 5 bases stayed unmatched. The germline V gene has CDR1 SGHRS and CDR2 YFSETQ. This CDR3 region has 14 residues. Based on the CDR3 plus reference TRBV5-1 and TRBJ2-7, the full variable domain is KAGVTQTPRYLIKTRGQQVTLSCSPISGHRSVSWYQQTPGQGLQFLFEYFSETQRNKGNFPGRFSGRQFSNSRSEMNVSTLELGDSALYLCASSEGGQGYEQYFGPGTRLTVT.

This clonotype has just a few counts. The chain combines TRBV18 with TRBJ2-1; 7 bases map to TRBD1. The length of the CDR3 is 13 residues. The trim removed 9 bases at V and 5 bases at J, leaving 7 bases unmatched. Germline V lookup: CDR1 KGHSH, CDR2 LQKENI. CDR3 region: CASLETGNNEQFF. The CDR3 region has the DNA TGTGCCAGTTTGGAGACAGGGAACAATGAGCAGTTCTTC.

CDR3 coding DNA: TGTGCCAGCAGCTTGGGACAGGGAGGCTATGGCTACACCTTC. Translation: CASSLGQGGYGYTF. The V gene is TRBV5-6, the J gene TRBJ1-2; 7 positions match TRBD1. CDR1 and CDR2 (germline): SGHDT, YYEEEE. The CDR3 runs to 14 residues. V was pared by 0 bases and J by 4 bases, with 3 bases of the junction left unmatched.

This clonotype was seen repeatedly, ten times or more. This chain connects TRBV7-3 to TRBJ1-1; 8 positions match TRBD1. The CDR3 has 15 amino acids. V trimming: 5 bases; J trimming: 4 bases; junction bases outside the gene matches: 9. Germline V lookup: CDR1 SGHTA, CDR2 FQGTGA. For the CDR3, the DNA is TGTGCCAGCAGCCTAGAACAGGGGGTTGGCACTGAAGCTTTCTTT. It encodes CASSLEQGVGTEAFF.